This record looks at one T cell receptor beta chain sequence and its context. The sample is drawn from a study of Ad26.COV2.S vaccination and SARS-CoV-2 variants. The sample's treatment: some 20 received Ad26.COV2.S at low or high dose, single or two shots; about 5 received placebo; per-sample allocation not given. Day 63 after the first vaccine or placebo injection was the time point for sampling. This table comes from immunoSEQ multiplex PCR, and its TCRdb copy is limited to in-frame clones, with some not included. The data contain approximately 300,000 clones, approximately 86% of them singletons. This CDR3 spans 13 amino acids. Germline V gene data show CDR1 as PRHDT and CDR2 as FYEKMQ (reference sequence). Unmatched junction bases numbered 8, after V lost 6 bases and J lost 6 bases.

Here the sequenced sample was peripheral blood, taken in a trial of Ad26.COV2.S vaccine versus placebo. The V gene is TRBV13, the J gene TRBJ2-7, with 7 bases lining up with TRBD2. This receptor was obtained from a person between 18 and 65 years old who received the Ad26.COV2.S COVID-19 vaccine or a placebo. CDR3 bases: TGTGCCAGCAGACGGGTCTCGGGGGGCGAGCAGTACTTC. Translating gives CASRRVSGGEQYF.